Listed here are 14 T cell receptor beta chains from one sample, sequenced in a study of cytomegalovirus exposure and HLA in healthy donors. The PCR made use of 60 Vbeta and 13 Jbeta primers. Here immunoSEQ multiplex PCR was the method, and the copy in TCRdb shows in-frame clones only, minus some. The sample has 99,000 or so clones, 69% seen once. Sequenced input: PBMCs. These receptors all come from a man aged 30 to 45 in good health and CMV-seronegative.

The chain employs TRBV6-5 and TRBJ1-5, with 7 bases identical to TRBD1. V lost 6 bases to trimming and J lost 4 bases; unmatched junction nucleotides: 3. Germline CDR1 is MNHEY and CDR2 is SVGAGI. The CDR3 runs 13 residues. In DNA form, the CDR3 reads TGTGCCAGCAGCCTGACAGGGAATCAGCCCCAGCATTTT. It codes for CASSLTGNQPQHF.

The gene calls are TRBV2 and TRBJ2-2; D not resolved. The length of the CDR3 is 11 residues. The ends were cut back, 8 bases at V and 6 bases at J, with 7 bases in the middle. Germline V gene data show CDR1 as SNHLY and CDR2 as FYNNEI. The CDR3 protein is CASSVAGELFF. CDR3 nucleotide sequence: TGTGCCAGCTCCGTCGCCGGGGAGCTGTTTTTT.

The rearrangement uses TRBV7-2 and TRBJ1-3; D unresolved. Germline V lookup: CDR1 SGHTA, CDR2 FQGNSA. V was trimmed by 5 bases and J by 0 bases, leaving 8 bases between them. The CDR3 has 14 residues. The CDR3 DNA follows: TGTGCCAGCAGCCAACAGATCTCTGGAAACACCATATATTTT. Its protein is CASSQQISGNTIYF.

This clone was recorded a few times. The V gene is TRBV5-4, the J gene TRBJ2-3; 11 nucleotides agree with TRBD2. The CDR3 runs 14 residues. CDR1 SGHNT and CDR2 YYREEE come from the germline V gene (reference sequence). V was pared by 4 bases and J by 5 bases, with 3 bases of the junction left unmatched. Here the CDR3 DNA reads TGTGCCAGCAGCGAAGGACTAGCGGGAGATACGCAGTATTTT. This gives the protein CASSEGLAGDTQYF.

This chain joins TRBV7-2 and TRBJ1-1, with D unclear. The V end was cut by 5 bases, the J end by 4 bases, with 14 bases between. The CDR3 covers 14 residues. From germline, CDR1 is SGHTA and CDR2 FQGNSA. The CDR3 DNA reads as TGTGCCAGCAGCCTCGAGGTCCGGGGCACTGAAGCTTTCTTT. Amino acids: CASSLEVRGTEAFF.

J is TRBJ1-2 and V is TRBV30; unclear D gene. Germline assignment: CDR1 GTSNPN and CDR2 SVGIG (reference sequence). The CDR3 sequence is 12 residues long. V lost 4 bases and J 7 bases, leaving 13 bases between the germline ends. DNA for the CDR3: TGTGCCTGGACCCCCGGGGTGGGTGGCTACACCTTC. It yields the protein CAWTPGVGGYTF. The full variable domain, rest sourced from reference TRBV30 and TRBJ1-2, is SQTIHQWPATLVQPVGSPLSLECTVEGTSNPNLYWYRQAAGRGLQLLFYSVGIGQISSEVPQNLSASRPQDRQFILSSKKLLLSDSGFYLCAWTPGVGGYTFGSGTRLTVV.

As concerns this clone: One junction end does not reproduce the germline sequence, and a read error may be involved. The chain has TRBV5-3 and TRBJ1-4; the D is unclear. TRBV5-3 counts as an open reading frame of uncertain function. The CDR3 is 10 amino acids. The chain's CDR3 is CARSFHHSRF. The CDR3 nucleotides are TGTGCCAGAAGCTTTCATCATAGTCGGTTT.

This clone has a handful of counts. This sequence joins TRBV11-2 and TRBJ2-1, with 11 bases that match TRBD2. V gave up 6 bases and J gave up 3 bases; unmatched junction bases: 4. This CDR3 comprises 15 residues. From germline, CDR1 is SGHAT and CDR2 FQNNGV. The CDR3 is CASSVTSGSYNEQFF. CDR3 nucleotide sequence: TGTGCCAGCAGTGTTACTAGCGGGAGCTACAATGAGCAGTTCTTC.

This clone was seen more than once but under ten times. The chain links TRBV7-8 to TRBJ1-5; D remains ambiguous. Trimming removed 1 base at V and 8 bases at J, with 9 bases between. Germline CDR1 is SGHVS and CDR2 is FQNEAQ. The length of the CDR3 is 13 residues. This chain's CDR3 is CASSLGGIKPQHF. CDR3 sequence (DNA): TGTGCCAGCAGCTTAGGAGGGATCAAGCCCCAGCATTTT.

The rearrangement uses TRBV5-6 and TRBJ1-5; D ambiguous. V lost 1 base and J 6 bases, leaving 5 bases between the germline ends. This CDR3 contains 12 residues. CDR1 SGHDT and CDR2 YYEEEE come from the germline V gene. CDR3: CASSLSGQPQHF. CDR3 bases: TGTGCCAGCAGCTTGTCCGGTCAGCCCCAGCATTTT.

This clone was seen only a few times. CDR3 sequence: CASSGLAGFGEQFF. CDR3 DNA sequence: TGTGCCAGCAGTGGACTAGCGGGATTCGGCGAGCAGTTCTTC. The chain combines TRBV2 with TRBJ2-1, with 11 bases identical to TRBD2. V shed 4 bases and J 10 bases; nucleotides not matched to a gene: 6. The CDR3 extends over 14 amino acids. Germline V gene sequence: CDR1 SNHLY, CDR2 FYNNEI.

V and J are TRBV5-4 and TRBJ1-1, with TRBD1 as a possible D gene (6 bases). Germline lookup yields CDR1 SGHNT and CDR2 YYREEE (reference sequence). The CDR3 extends over 14 amino acids. The ends were cut back, 7 bases at V and 2 bases at J, with 15 bases in the middle. The CDR3 loop is CASVDRSGNTEAFF. CDR3 bases: TGTGCCAGCGTAGACAGGTCAGGAAACACTGAAGCTTTCTTT.

V is TRBV28 and J is TRBJ1-3; TRBD1 aligns across 10 bases. Germline V gives CDR1 MDHEN, CDR2 SYDVKM. J was trimmed by 4 bases and V by 3 bases; bases with no gene match: 12. CDR3 length equals 18 residues. The CDR3 sequence is CASSFTGQGFNLGNTIYF. The DNA of the CDR3 is TGTGCCAGCAGTTTTACGGGACAGGGGTTTAATCTCGGAAACACCATATATTTT.

This clone was found once. The chain carries TRBV18 and TRBJ1-1; 10 bases line up with TRBD1. Germline CDR1 KGHSH, CDR2 LQKENI. CDR3 length equals 16 residues. V shed 2 bases, J shed 5 bases, and the junction held 8 bases outside the gene matches. The CDR3 reads CASSPGTGEGRTEAFF. The CDR3 DNA sequence: TGTGCCAGCTCACCAGGGACAGGGGAAGGAAGGACTGAAGCTTTCTTT.